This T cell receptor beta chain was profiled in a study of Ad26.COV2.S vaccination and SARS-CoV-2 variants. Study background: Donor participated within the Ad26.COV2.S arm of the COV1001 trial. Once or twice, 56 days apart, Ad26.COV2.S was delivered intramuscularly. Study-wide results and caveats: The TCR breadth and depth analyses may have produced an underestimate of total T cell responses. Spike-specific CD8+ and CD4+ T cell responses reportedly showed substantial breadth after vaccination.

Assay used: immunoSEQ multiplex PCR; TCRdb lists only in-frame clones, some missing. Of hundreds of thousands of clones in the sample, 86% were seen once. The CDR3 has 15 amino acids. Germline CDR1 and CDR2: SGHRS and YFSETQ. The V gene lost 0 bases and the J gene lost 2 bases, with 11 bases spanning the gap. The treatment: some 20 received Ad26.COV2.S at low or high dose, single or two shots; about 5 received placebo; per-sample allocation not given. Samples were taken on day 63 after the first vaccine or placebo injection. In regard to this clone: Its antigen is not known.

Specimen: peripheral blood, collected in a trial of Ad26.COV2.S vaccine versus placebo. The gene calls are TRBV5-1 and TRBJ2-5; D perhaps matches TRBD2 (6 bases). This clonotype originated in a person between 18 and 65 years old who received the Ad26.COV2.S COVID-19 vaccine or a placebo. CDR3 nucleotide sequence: TGCGCCAGCAGCTTGGGGGCTAGCGAGCAAGAGACCCAGTACTTC. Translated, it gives CASSLGASEQETQYF.